This is a list of T cell receptor beta chains from one sample in a study of T-cell reconstitution after alpha-beta-depleted transplantation in children. From the PCR reads, TCRdb called clonotypes with MiXCR, one entry per CDR3 protein. The table lists just over 950,000 distinct CDR3 sequences, about 29% of them singletons. The sample consisted of PBMCs, mostly from graft donor cells, taken 360 days after TCRalphabeta/CD19-depleted stem cell transplant. These receptors were obtained from a boy in the first two years of life who had a stem cell transplant for SCID, so the T cells may come from the graft donor. Each CDR3 is given with its conserved first and last residue.

cdr3_length,v_call,cdr3_aa
14,TRBV29-1,CSVGDRGWSSEAFF
15,TRBV3-1,CASSQEQGSADTQYF
16,TRBV4-3,CASSRGSGGRAGELFF
16,TRBV28,CASSSQAGGTYNEQFF
11,TRBV28,CASSAGRGQFF
18,TRBV7-3,CASSFGGVRTGNTGELFF
15,TRBV19,CASSIRRPYNQPQHF
15,TRBV5-1,CASSLESGTNEKLFF
14,TRBV28,CASTSAVAVDTQYF
16,TRBV7-6,CASSLGYGRGHQPQHF
13,TRBV6-1,CASRGTISYEQYF
15,TRBV5-1,CASSQSGQGPYEQYF
16,TRBV12-3/TRBV12-4,CASLPGRTGPYNEQFF
15,TRBV5-1,CASSPARTDEETQYF
14,TRBV6-5,CASSYWDNSYEQYF
16,TRBV20-1,CSASGYGGPSTDTQYF
14,TRBV7-2,CASSLSARGGTQYF
14,TRBV5-1,CASSPRGAFETQYF
17,TRBV6-2/TRBV6-3,CASSSEPTTGIQETQYF
15,TRBV2,CASSGVGGAGETQYF
14,TRBV12-3/TRBV12-4,CASSLSGRTGELFF
17,TRBV5-1,CASSPAVRTGLNEKLFF
13,TRBV28,CASSTGWGETQYF
13,TRBV15,CATSIERRETQYF
15,TRBV11-2,CASSSSRGGRKTQYF
13,TRBV5-1,CASSKVGNTEAFF
13,TRBV10-3,CAISPPLTDTQYF
13,TRBV12-3/TRBV12-4,CASRGGGRNEQFF
18,TRBV6-5,CASSYEPFGGGLYNEQFF
15,TRBV5-1,CASSYIAGADNEQFF
13,TRBV6-2/TRBV6-3,CASSRDMTYEQYF
14,TRBV12-3/TRBV12-4,CASRSSAITDTQYF
15,TRBV6-1,CASRRIGRGSYEQYF
16,TRBV5-1,CASSERLDTVYYEQYF
14,TRBV10-3,CAIGGDISTGELFF
12,TRBV12-3/TRBV12-4,CASSLRNYGYTF
13,TRBV5-1,CASSLRQNTEAFF
13,TRBV29-1,CSVERTGYYGYTF
14,TRBV12-3/TRBV12-4,CASSGPGQGHEQYF
15,TRBV4-1,CASSQGSGGIDTQYF
18,TRBV15,CATSSGVASPTTNYGYTF
16,TRBV28,CASSFRPGLRSYEQYF
12,TRBV5-1,CASRRDQETQYF
15,TRBV7-9,CASSLGQGGPYGYTF
13,TRBV2,CASGGHSADTQYF
17,TRBV7-9,CASSSQAGTGGDILQYF
13,TRBV6-1,CASGQASQETQYF
16,TRBV7-2,CASSVVRGGLTDTQYF
15,TRBV3-1,CASSPSGQWDYEQYF
16,TRBV7-2,CASSPPPGLAYNEQFF
14,TRBV10-3,CAISEPGNKNIQYF